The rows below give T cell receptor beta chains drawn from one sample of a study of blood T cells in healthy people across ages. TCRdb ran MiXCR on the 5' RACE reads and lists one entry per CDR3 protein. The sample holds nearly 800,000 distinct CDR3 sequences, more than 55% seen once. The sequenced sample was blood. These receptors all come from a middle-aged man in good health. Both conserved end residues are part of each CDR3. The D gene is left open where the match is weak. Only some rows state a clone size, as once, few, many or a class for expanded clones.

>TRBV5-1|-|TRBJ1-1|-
CASSSAPTQVSEAFF
TGCGCCAGCAGCTCCGCACCAACACAGGTTTCTGAAGCTTTCTTT
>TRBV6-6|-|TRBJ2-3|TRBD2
CASGGLAGAPSTDTQYF
TGTGCCAGCGGAGGTCTAGCGGGGGCCCCTAGCACAGATACGCAGTATTTT
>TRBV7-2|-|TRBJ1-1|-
CASSLKDGYAEAFF
TGTGCCAGCAGCTTAAAGGATGGGTACGCTGAAGCTTTCTTT
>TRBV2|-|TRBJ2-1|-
CASSLDYYNEQFF
TGTGCCAGCAGTCTTGATTACTACAATGAGCAGTTCTTC
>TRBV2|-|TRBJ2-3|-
CPSSRGSDVADTQYF
TGTCCCAGCAGTCGCGGGTCCGACGTTGCAGATACGCAGTATTTT
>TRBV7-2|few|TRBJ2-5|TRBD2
CASSLAGGTFGVEQYF
TGTGCCAGCAGCTTAGCGGGGGGGACCTTTGGTGTAGAGCAGTACTTC
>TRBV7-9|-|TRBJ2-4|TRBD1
CASSLRDSVEQYF
TGTGCCAGCAGCTTAAGGGACAGCGTTGAGCAGTACTTC
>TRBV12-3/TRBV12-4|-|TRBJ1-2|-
CASSPQGLTNGYTF
TGTGCCAGCAGCCCTCAGGGGCTGACTAATGGCTACACCTTC
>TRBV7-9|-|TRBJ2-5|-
CASSLVRRREETQYF
TGTGCCAGCAGCTTAGTACGTCGACGGGAAGAGACCCAGTACTTC
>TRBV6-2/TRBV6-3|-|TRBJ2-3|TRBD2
CASGAGGGPDTQYF
TGTGCCAGCGGAGCGGGAGGAGGCCCAGATACGCAGTATTTT
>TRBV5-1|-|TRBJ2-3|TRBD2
CASRLAVPVTDTQYF
TGCGCCAGCCGTCTAGCGGTCCCGGTTACGGATACGCAGTATTTT
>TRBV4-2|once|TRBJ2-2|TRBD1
CASSAPGQINTGELFF
TGTGCCAGCAGCGCGCCGGGACAGATAAATACCGGGGAGCTGTTTTTT
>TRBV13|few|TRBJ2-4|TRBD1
CASSLSLGTGSKNIQYF
TGTGCCAGCAGCTTAAGTTTAGGGACAGGCTCCAAAAACATTCAGTACTTC
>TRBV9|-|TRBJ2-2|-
CASSVGQGEGELFF
TGTGCCAGCAGCGTAGGGCAGGGCGAAGGGGAGCTGTTTTTT
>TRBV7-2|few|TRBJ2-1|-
CASSLERNRAKPKNNEQFF
TGTGCCAGCAGCTTGGAAAGAAACCGGGCCAAACCCAAAAACAATGAGCAGTTCTTC
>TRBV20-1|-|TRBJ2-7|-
CSAPPEPPGIGEQYF
TGCAGTGCTCCCCCTGAACCTCCGGGGATTGGCGAGCAGTACTTC
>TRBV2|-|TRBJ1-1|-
CASSYELEAFF
TGTGCCAGCAGTTACGAGTTAGAAGCTTTCTTT